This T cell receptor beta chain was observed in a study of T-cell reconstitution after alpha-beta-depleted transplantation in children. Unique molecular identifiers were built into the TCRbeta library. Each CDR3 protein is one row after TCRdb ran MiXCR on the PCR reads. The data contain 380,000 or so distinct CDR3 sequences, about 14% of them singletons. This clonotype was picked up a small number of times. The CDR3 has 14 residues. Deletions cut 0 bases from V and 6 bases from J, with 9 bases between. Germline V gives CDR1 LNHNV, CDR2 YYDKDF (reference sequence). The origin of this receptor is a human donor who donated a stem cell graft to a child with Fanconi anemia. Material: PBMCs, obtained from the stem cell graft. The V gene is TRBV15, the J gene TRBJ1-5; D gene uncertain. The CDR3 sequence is CATSRDVGSQPQHF. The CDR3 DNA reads TGTGCCACCAGCAGAGATGTTGGAAGTCAGCCCCAGCATTTT.